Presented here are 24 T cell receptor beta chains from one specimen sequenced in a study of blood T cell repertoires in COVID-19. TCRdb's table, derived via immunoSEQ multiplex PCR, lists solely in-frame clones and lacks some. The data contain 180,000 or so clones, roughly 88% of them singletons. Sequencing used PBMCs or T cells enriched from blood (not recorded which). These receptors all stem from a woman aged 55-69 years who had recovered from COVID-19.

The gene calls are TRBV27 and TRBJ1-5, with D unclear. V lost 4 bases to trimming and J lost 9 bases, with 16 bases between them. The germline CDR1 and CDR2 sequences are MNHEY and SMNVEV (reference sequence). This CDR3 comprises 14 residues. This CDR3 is CASSSLAAATPQHF. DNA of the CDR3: TGTGCCAGCAGTTCATTGGCCGCCGCAACGCCCCAGCATTTT.

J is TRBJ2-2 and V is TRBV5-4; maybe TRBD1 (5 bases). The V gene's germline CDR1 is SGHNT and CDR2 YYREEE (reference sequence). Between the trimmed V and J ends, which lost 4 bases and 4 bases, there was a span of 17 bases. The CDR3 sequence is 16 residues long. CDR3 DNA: TGTGCCAGCAGCCCGCTGGGCAGGGCCCCCACCGGGGAGCTGTTTTTT. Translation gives CASSPLGRAPTGELFF.

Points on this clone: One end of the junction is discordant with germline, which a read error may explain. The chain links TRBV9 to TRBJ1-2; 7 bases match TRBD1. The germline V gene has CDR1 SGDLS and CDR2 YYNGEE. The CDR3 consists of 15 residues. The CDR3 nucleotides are TGTGCCAGCAGCGGACGACAGGGATGGAACTATGACTACACCTTC. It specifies CASSGRQGWNYDYTF. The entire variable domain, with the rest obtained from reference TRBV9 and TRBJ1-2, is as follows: DSGVTQTPKHLITATGQRVTLRCSPRSGDLSVYWYQQSLDQGLQFLIQYYNGEERAKGNILERFSAQQFPDLHSELNLSSLELGDSALYFCASSGRQGWNYDYTFGSGTRLTVV.

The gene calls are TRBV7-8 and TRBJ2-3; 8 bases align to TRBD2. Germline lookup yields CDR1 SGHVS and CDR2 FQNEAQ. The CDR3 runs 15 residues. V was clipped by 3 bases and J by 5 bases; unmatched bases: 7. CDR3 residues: CASSLASGGVDTQYF. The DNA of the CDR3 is TGTGCCAGCAGCTTGGCCAGCGGGGGAGTAGATACGCAGTATTTT.

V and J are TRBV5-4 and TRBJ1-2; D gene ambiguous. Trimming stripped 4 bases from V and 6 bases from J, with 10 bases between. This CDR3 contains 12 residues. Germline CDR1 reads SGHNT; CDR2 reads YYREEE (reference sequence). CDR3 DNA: TGTGCCAGCAGCAACGGACTGGATGGCTACACCTTC. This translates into CASSNGLDGYTF.

The CDR3 here is CASSRDRAVDTQYF. The CDR3 DNA reads as TGTGCCAGCTCACGGGACAGGGCGGTAGATACGCAGTATTTT. The V and J genes are TRBV18 and TRBJ2-3; 9 bases line up with TRBD1. The CDR3 sequence is 14 residues long. Trimming removed 4 bases from V and 5 bases from J; junction bases left unmatched: 4. Per germline, CDR1 KGHSH and CDR2 LQKENI. The full variable domain, completed using reference TRBV18 and TRBJ2-3, is NAGVMQNPRHLVRRRGQEARLRCSPMKGHSHVYWYRQLPEEGLKFMVYLQKENIIDESGMPKERFSAEFPKEGPSILRIQQVVRGDSAAYFCASSRDRAVDTQYFGPGTRLTVL.

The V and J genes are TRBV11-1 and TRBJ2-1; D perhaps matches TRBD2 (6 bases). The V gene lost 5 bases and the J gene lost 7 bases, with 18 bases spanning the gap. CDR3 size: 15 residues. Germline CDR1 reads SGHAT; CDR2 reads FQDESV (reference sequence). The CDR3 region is CASSLLAAGRNEQFF. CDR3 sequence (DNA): TGTGCCAGCAGCCTCTTAGCGGCAGGGAGGAATGAGCAGTTCTTC.

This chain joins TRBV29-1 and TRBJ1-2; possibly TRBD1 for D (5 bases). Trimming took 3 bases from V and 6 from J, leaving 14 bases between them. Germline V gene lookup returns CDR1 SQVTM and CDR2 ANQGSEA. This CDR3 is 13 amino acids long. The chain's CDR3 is CSVEMGWGDGYTF. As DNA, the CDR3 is TGCAGCGTTGAGATGGGCTGGGGGGATGGCTACACCTTC.

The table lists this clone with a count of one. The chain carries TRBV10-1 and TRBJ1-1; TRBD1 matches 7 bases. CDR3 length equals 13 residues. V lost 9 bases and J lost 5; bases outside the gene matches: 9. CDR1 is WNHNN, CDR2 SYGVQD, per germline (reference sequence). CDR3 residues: CARPETGRTEAFF. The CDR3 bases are TGCGCCAGACCGGAGACAGGGAGGACTGAAGCTTTCTTT.

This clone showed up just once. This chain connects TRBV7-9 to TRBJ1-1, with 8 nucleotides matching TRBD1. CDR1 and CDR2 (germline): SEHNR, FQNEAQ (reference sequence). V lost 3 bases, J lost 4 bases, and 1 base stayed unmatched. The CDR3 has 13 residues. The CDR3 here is CASSLTGATEAFF. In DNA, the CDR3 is TGTGCCAGCAGCTTGACAGGGGCCACTGAAGCTTTCTTT.

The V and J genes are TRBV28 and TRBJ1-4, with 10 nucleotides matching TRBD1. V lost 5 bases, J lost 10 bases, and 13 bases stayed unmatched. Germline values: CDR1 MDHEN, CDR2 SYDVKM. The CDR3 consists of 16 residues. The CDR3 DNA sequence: TGTGCCAGCAGTCTTACCGGGACAGGGGTCGAAGGAAAACTGTTTTTT. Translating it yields CASSLTGTGVEGKLFF. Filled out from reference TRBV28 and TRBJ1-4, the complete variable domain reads DVKVTQSSRYLVKRTGEKVFLECVQDMDHENMFWYRQDPGLGLRLIYFSYDVKMKEKGDIPEGYSVSREKKERFSLILESASTNQTSMYLCASSLTGTGVEGKLFFGSGTQLSVL.

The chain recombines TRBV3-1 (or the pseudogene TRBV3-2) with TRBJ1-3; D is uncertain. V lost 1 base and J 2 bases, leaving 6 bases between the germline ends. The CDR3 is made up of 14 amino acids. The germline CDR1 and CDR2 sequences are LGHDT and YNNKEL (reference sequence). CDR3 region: CASSQGRPGNTIYF. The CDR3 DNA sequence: TGTGCCAGCAGCCAAGGGAGGCCTGGAAACACCATATATTTT.

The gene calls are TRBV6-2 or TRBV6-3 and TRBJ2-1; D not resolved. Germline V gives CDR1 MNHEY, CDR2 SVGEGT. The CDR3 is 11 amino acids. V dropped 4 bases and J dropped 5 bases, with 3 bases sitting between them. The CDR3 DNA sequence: TGTGCCAGCAGTTTCGACAATGAGCAGTTCTTC. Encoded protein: CASSFDNEQFF.

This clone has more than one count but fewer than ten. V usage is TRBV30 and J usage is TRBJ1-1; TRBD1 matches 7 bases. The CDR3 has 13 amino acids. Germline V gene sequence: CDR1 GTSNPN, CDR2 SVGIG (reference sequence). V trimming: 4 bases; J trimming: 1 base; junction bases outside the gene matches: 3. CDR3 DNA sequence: TGTGCCTGGATTAACAGGGGGAACACTGAAGCTTTCTTT. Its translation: CAWINRGNTEAFF.

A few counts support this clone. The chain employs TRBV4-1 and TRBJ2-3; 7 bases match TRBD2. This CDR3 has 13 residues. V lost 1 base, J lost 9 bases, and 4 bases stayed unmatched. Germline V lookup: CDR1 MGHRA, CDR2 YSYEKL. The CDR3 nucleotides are TGCGCCAGCAGCCAAGTAGGACTAGGAACGCAGTATTTT. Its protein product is CASSQVGLGTQYF.

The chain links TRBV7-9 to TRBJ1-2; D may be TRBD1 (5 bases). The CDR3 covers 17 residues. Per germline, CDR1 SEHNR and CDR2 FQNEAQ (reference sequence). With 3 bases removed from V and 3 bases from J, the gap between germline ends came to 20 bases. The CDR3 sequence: CASSFMATAITHYGYTF. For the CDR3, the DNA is TGTGCCAGCAGCTTTATGGCGACAGCAATTACACACTATGGCTACACCTTC. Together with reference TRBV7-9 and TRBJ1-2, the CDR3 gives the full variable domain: DTGVSQNPRHKITKRGQNVTFRCDPISEHNRLYWYRQTLGQGPEFLTYFQNEAQLEKSRLLSDRFSAERPKGSFSTLEIQRTEQGDSAMYLCASSFMATAITHYGYTFGSGTRLTVV.

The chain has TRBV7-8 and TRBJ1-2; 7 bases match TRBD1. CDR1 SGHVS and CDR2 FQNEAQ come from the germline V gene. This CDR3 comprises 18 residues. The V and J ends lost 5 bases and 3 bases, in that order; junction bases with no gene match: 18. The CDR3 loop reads CASSRDRAGVGRDYGYTF. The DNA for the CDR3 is TGTGCCAGCAGCCGTGACAGGGCAGGGGTAGGAAGGGACTATGGCTACACCTTC. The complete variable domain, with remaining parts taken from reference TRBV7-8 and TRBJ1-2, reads GAGVSQSPRYKVAKRGQDVALRCDPISGHVSLFWYQQALGQGPEFLTYFQNEAQLDKSGLPSDRFFAERPEGSVSTLKIQRTQQEDSAVYLCASSRDRAGVGRDYGYTFGSGTRLTVV.

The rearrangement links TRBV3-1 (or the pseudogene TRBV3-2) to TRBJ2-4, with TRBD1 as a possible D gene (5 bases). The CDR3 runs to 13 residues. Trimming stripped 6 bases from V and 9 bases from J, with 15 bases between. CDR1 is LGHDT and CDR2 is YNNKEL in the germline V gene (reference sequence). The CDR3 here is CASSQRQSGIQYF. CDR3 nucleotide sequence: TGTGCCAGCAGTCAAAGACAGTCGGGCATTCAGTACTTC.

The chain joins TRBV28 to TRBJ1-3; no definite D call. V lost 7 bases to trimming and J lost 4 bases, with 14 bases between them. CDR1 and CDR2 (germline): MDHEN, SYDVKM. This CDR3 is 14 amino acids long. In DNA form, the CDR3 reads TGTGCCAGCACCCTAAGTAGCCAAGGAAACACCATATATTTT. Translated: CASTLSSQGNTIYF.

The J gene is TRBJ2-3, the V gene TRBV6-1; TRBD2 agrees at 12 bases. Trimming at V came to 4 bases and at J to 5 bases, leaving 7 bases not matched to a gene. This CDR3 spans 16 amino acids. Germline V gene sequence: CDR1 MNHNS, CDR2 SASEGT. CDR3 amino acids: CASSAKLAGGGDTQYF. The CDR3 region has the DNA TGTGCCAGCAGTGCTAAACTAGCGGGGGGCGGAGATACGCAGTATTTT.

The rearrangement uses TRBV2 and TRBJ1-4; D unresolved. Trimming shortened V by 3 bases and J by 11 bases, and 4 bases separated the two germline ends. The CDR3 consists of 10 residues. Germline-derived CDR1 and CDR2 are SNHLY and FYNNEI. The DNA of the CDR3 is TGTGCCAGCAGTGAGTCTAAACTGTTTTTT. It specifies CASSESKLFF.

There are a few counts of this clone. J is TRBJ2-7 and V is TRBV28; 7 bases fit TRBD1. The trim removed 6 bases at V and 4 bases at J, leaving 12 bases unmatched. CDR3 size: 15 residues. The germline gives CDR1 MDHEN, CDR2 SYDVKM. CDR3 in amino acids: CASSPIGTEEYEQYF. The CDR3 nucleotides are TGTGCCAGCAGCCCGATAGGGACAGAAGAGTACGAGCAGTACTTC. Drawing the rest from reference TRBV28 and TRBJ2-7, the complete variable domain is DVKVTQSSRYLVKRTGEKVFLECVQDMDHENMFWYRQDPGLGLRLIYFSYDVKMKEKGDIPEGYSVSREKKERFSLILESASTNQTSMYLCASSPIGTEEYEQYFGPGTRLTVT.

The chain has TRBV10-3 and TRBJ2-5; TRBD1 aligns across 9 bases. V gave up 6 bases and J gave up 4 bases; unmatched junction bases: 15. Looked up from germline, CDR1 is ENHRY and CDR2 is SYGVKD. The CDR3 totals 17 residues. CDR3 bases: TGTGCCATCAGGAAAGCCACAGGGGGCACGGGGGGAGAGACCCAGTACTTC. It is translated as CAIRKATGGTGGETQYF.

This chain's CDR3 is CASSLGLPNTEAFF. In DNA, the CDR3 is TGTGCCAGCAGCCTGGGACTGCCGAACACTGAAGCTTTCTTT. The chain uses TRBV7-2 and TRBJ1-1; possibly TRBD1 for D (5 bases). This CDR3 region has 14 residues. Germline CDR1 and CDR2: SGHTA and FQGNSA. Trimming removed 5 bases from V and 1 base from J, with 11 bases in between.